A selection of T cell receptor beta chains follows, all from one sample in a study of T cells in localized non-small cell lung cancer. Measured with immunoSEQ multiplex PCR; TCRdb has only the in-frame clones, and not every one. The sample lists about 48,000 clones; approximately 80% were seen once. Source: peripheral blood, taken before any cancer treatment. The receptors derive from a man aged 35 to 69 with stage I squamous cell lung carcinoma. CDR3s include the opening cysteine and the closing phenylalanine or tryptophan. Each record gives: D gene, clone size, J gene, V gene, CDR3 protein, CDR3 DNA. The D gene is left open where the match is weak. Part of the rows lack a size; the others show once, few, many or a class for expanded clones.

>-|-|TRBJ1-1|TRBV14
CASSQHGTLNEAFF
TGTGCCAGCAGCCAACACGGGACGCTAAATGAAGCTTTCTTT
>-|-|TRBJ1-6|TRBV9
CASSVATSSRDNSPLHF
TGTGCCAGCAGCGTAGCTACGTCCTCAAGGGATAATTCACCCCTCCACTTT
>-|-|TRBJ1-5|TRBV6-5
CASRRDSTSNQPQHF
TGTGCCAGCCGACGGGACTCGACTAGCAATCAGCCCCAGCATTTT
>-|few|TRBJ2-7|TRBV5-1
CASSFRDGVTYEQYF
TGCGCCAGCAGCTTTCGGGACGGAGTTACCTACGAGCAGTACTTC
>TRBD1|-|TRBJ1-6|TRBV2
CASSELGTDNSPLHF
TGTGCCAGCAGTGAACTGGGGACAGATAATTCACCCCTCCACTTT
>TRBD1|-|TRBJ2-7|TRBV5-1
CASSSRAGGHEQYF
TGCGCCAGCAGCTCGAGGGCAGGGGGCCACGAGCAGTACTTC
>TRBD1|-|TRBJ1-4|TRBV19
CASSLQGGTNEKLFF
TGTGCCAGTAGTCTCCAGGGGGGAACTAATGAAAAACTGTTTTTT
>TRBD2|few|TRBJ2-1|TRBV30
CAWGVGTNYNEQFF
TGTGCCTGGGGGGTGGGGACTAACTACAATGAGCAGTTCTTC
>-|-|TRBJ1-6|TRBV11-2
CASSLGRSSYNSPLHF
TGTGCCAGCAGCTTAGGAAGAAGCTCCTATAATTCACCCCTCCACTTT
>-|-|TRBJ2-1|TRBV5-1
CASSGKGAGSGNEQFF
TGCGCCAGCAGCGGAAAGGGAGCCGGGTCTGGCAATGAGCAGTTCTTC
>TRBD1|once|TRBJ2-3|TRBV15
CATSRARTGADTQYF
TGTGCCACCAGCAGAGCCCGGACAGGGGCAGATACGCAGTATTTT
>TRBD2|-|TRBJ2-1|TRBV19
CASSIGGGGAYNEQFF
TGTGCCAGTAGTATAGGAGGCGGGGGGGCCTACAATGAGCAGTTCTTC
>-|-|TRBJ1-5|TRBV9
CASSVGTVSNQPQHF
TGTGCCAGCAGCGTAGGTACAGTCAGCAATCAGCCCCAGCATTTT
>TRBD2|-|TRBJ2-3|TRBV6-1
CASSVSGGAAFTDTQYF
TGTGCCAGCAGTGTTAGCGGGGGGGCAGCTTTTACAGATACGCAGTATTTT
>TRBD2|once|TRBJ2-3|TRBV6-5
CASSYRGGGGTDTQYF
TGTGCCAGCAGTTATCGCGGGGGGGGCGGCACAGATACGCAGTATTTT
>-|-|TRBJ1-6|TRBV27
CASSARDSPGSPLHF
TGTGCCAGCAGTGCCCGGGACTCGCCCGGTTCACCCCTCCACTTT
>-|-|TRBJ2-5|TRBV5-1
CASSLVDPETQYF
TGCGCCAGCAGCTTGGTTGACCCCGAGACCCAGTACTTC
>-|-|TRBJ1-4|TRBV2
CASSEKAGLEKLFF
TGTGCCAGCAGTGAAAAGGCAGGGTTGGAAAAACTGTTTTTT
>-|-|TRBJ2-7|TRBV9
CASSVNQGPYEQYF
TGTGCCAGCAGCGTCAATCAGGGTCCCTACGAGCAGTACTTC
>-|-|TRBJ1-1|TRBV19
CASSRTVDGPEAFF
TGTGCCAGTAGTAGGACTGTAGATGGCCCAGAAGCTTTCTTT
>TRBD2|-|TRBJ2-3|TRBV10-2
CASRKTSGGAADTQYF
TGCGCCAGCAGAAAAACTAGCGGGGGGGCGGCCGATACGCAGTATTTT
>-|-|TRBJ2-3|TRBV5-8
CASRWDTQYF
TGTGCCAGCAGATGGGATACGCAGTATTTT
>TRBD1|-|TRBJ2-7|TRBV19
CASSIGPGGITEQYF
TGTGCCAGTAGTATAGGGCCAGGGGGCATCACCGAGCAGTACTTC
>-|-|TRBJ1-3|TRBV6-6
CASHSNGNTIYF
TGTGCCAGCCACTCCAATGGAAACACCATATATTTT
>-|once|TRBJ1-2|TRBV7-2
CASSLAQAGGYTF
TGTGCCAGCAGCTTAGCACAAGCGGGCGGCTACACCTTC
>TRBD1|-|TRBJ1-3|TRBV28
CASSPTGTAPGNTIYF
TGTGCCAGCAGCCCCACGGGGACAGCCCCCGGAAACACCATATATTTT
>TRBD1|-|TRBJ2-7|TRBV27
CASISPPQDRTYEQYF
TGTGCCAGCATTTCTCCTCCCCAGGACAGGACCTACGAGCAGTACTTC
>-|once|TRBJ2-2|TRBV5-4
CASSPGPGPTGELFF
TGTGCCAGCAGCCCCGGGCCCGGCCCGACCGGGGAGCTGTTTTTT
>TRBD1|-|TRBJ1-2|TRBV29-1
CSVEGGGGYTF
TGCAGCGTTGAGGGAGGGGGCGGCTACACCTTC
>-|-|TRBJ2-7|TRBV6-5
CASRTGSYEQYF
TGTGCCAGCAGGACAGGTTCCTACGAGCAGTACTTC
>TRBD1|-|TRBJ2-7|TRBV6-5
CASSTPGQGVDEQYF
TGTGCCAGCAGTACCCCGGGACAGGGGGTCGACGAGCAGTACTTC
>-|-|TRBJ2-7|TRBV2
CASGGVGGYEQYF
TGTGCCAGCGGCGGGGTAGGGGGCTACGAGCAGTACTTC
>-|few|TRBJ1-1|TRBV5-1
CASSLTLNTEAFF
TGCGCCAGCAGCCTGACTTTGAACACTGAAGCTTTCTTT
>-|-|TRBJ2-2|TRBV9
CASSKTGTGELFF
TGTGCCAGCAGCAAAACAGGGACCGGGGAGCTGTTTTTT
>-|once|TRBJ1-4|TRBV7-2
CASSLNPATNEKLFF
TGTGCCAGCAGCTTAAATCCTGCAACTAATGAAAAACTGTTTTTT
>-|-|TRBJ2-2|TRBV18
CASSPRGDTGELFF
TGTGCCAGCTCACCACGAGGGGACACCGGGGAGCTGTTTTTT
>-|-|TRBJ2-1|TRBV9
CASSVVGRNNEQFF
TGTGCCAGCAGCGTAGTGGGACGTAACAATGAGCAGTTCTTC
>-|few|TRBJ1-3|TRBV6-6
CASSYSTGGSGNTIYF
TGTGCCAGCAGTTACTCGACGGGGGGCTCTGGAAACACCATATATTTT
>-|-|TRBJ2-5|TRBV21-1
CASSKRRVQETQYF
TGTGCCAGCAGCAAACGGCGAGTCCAAGAGACCCAGTACTTC
>-|-|TRBJ1-1|TRBV6-1
CASNSGDTPRKGAFF
TGTGCCAGCAACTCGGGGGACACCCCTCGGAAGGGAGCTTTCTTT
>TRBD1|-|TRBJ1-5|TRBV7-2
CASSWPGQGNQPQHF
TGTGCCAGCAGCTGGCCGGGACAGGGGAATCAGCCCCAGCATTTT
>-|-|TRBJ1-1|TRBV14
CASSLSRHMNTEAFF
TGTGCCAGCAGCCTCTCCCGGCATATGAACACTGAAGCTTTCTTT
>-|-|TRBJ1-6|TRBV6-1
CASSESRGHHSPLHF
TGTGCCAGCAGTGAAAGCAGGGGACATCATTCACCCCTCCACTTT
>-|few|TRBJ1-2|TRBV15
CATSTGYGYTF
TGTGCCACCAGCACAGGCTATGGCTACACCTTC
>-|-|TRBJ2-3|TRBV30
CAWSVPGQSPTDTQYF
TGTGCCTGGAGTGTACCAGGACAGTCCCCCACAGATACGCAGTATTTT
>-|-|TRBJ2-1|TRBV5-1
CASSLAGGDSYNEQFF
TGCGCCAGCAGCTTGGCAGGCGGTGACTCCTACAATGAGCAGTTCTTC
>-|-|TRBJ2-7|TRBV4-2
CASSQAPETGYEQYF
TGTGCCAGCAGCCAAGCCCCCGAAACGGGGTACGAGCAGTACTTC
>-|-|TRBJ1-4|TRBV6-6
CASNDGGREKLFF
TGTGCCAGCAACGACGGGGGAAGAGAAAAACTGTTTTTT
>-|-|TRBJ1-5|TRBV14
CASSPHWDQPQHF
TGTGCCAGCAGCCCCCATTGGGACCAGCCCCAGCATTTT